The T cell receptor (beta chain) under discussion was sequenced for a study of T cell repertoires in cytomegalovirus infection. At the level of the study: Well-studied HLA-B-restricted CMV epitopes were used in the study alongside recently identified HLA-C-restricted ones. Evidence of both CMV infection and a matching HLA type came from public TCR beta signatures. Overall study findings and caveats: Dominating the ex vivo response were TCR beta clonotypes that were CMV-specific and HLA-C-restricted.

Via MiXCR, TCRdb re-called the reads, giving one row per CDR3 protein. The data contain about 830,000 distinct CDR3 sequences, approximately 29% of them singletons. As to this clonotype: Its specificity is not known.

The sequencing used cultured CD8+ T cells from PBMCs, collected from culture after CMV antigen stimulation. This receptor was identified in a human donor in good health (CMV status not recorded). Some clones in this sample may be carry-over from other donors' samples.

The chain's CDR3 is CASRVPGSQETQYF. For the CDR3, the DNA is TGTGCCAGCAGGGTTCCCGGGAGTCAAGAGACCCAGTACTTC. The chain combines TRBV7-3 with TRBJ2-5, with a weak D call TRBD2 (6 bases). Trimming removed 6 bases at V and 2 bases at J, with 13 bases between. This CDR3 spans 14 amino acids. Per the germline V gene, CDR1 is SGHTA and CDR2 is FQGTGA. Full variable domain (remainder filled in from reference TRBV7-3 and TRBJ2-5): GAGVSQTPSNKVTEKGKYVELRCDPISGHTALYWYRQSLGQGPEFLIYFQGTGAADDSGLPNDRFFAVRPEGSVSTLKIQRTERGDSAVYLCASRVPGSQETQYFGPGTRLLVL.